A selection of T cell receptor beta chains follows, all from one sample in a study of blood T cells in healthy people across ages. TCRdb used MiXCR to reprocess the 5' RACE reads, holding one entry per CDR3 protein. This sample has 850,000 to 950,000 distinct CDR3 sequences, with around 28% found just once. Sequenced material: blood. These receptors came from a woman aged 80 or older in good health. Each CDR3 is given with its conserved first and last residue. The order of the fields is V gene, J gene, D gene, clone size, CDR3 protein, CDR3 DNA. The D gene is left open where the match is weak. A clone size is listed for some rows: how often the clone was seen (once, few, many), or a class if it is expanded.

>TRBV20-1|TRBJ1-4|-|many
CSARDGWRGINEKLFF
TGCAGTGCTAGAGATGGGTGGAGGGGGATTAATGAAAAACTGTTTTTT
>TRBV9|TRBJ2-2|TRBD1|-
CASSAGTGNTGELFF
TGTGCCAGCAGCGCCGGGACAGGGAACACCGGGGAGCTGTTTTTT
>TRBV10-3|TRBJ2-7|-|few
CAITRSNGGPSYNEQYF
TGTGCCATCACCCGGTCTAACGGGGGCCCTTCCTACAATGAGCAGTACTTC
>TRBV7-2|TRBJ2-2|TRBD1|-
CASSWTGERTGELFF
TGTGCCAGCAGCTGGACAGGGGAGAGAACCGGGGAGCTGTTTTTT
>TRBV7-2|TRBJ1-5|-|many
CASSRGGNQPQHF
TGTGCCAGCAGTCGGGGGGGGAATCAGCCCCAGCATTTT
>TRBV18|TRBJ1-1|-|-
CASSAWEELNTEAFF
TGTGCCAGCTCCGCGTGGGAAGAGTTGAACACTGAAGCTTTCTTT
>TRBV20-1|TRBJ1-1|TRBD1|many
CSARKRGQVAEAFF
TGCAGTGCTAGAAAAAGGGGACAGGTCGCTGAAGCTTTCTTT
>TRBV24-1|TRBJ2-4|-|once
CATGRLNNEQYF
TGTGCCACCGGACGGTTAAACAATGAGCAGTACTTC
>TRBV2|TRBJ1-6|-|few
CASRGSETYYNSPLHF
TGTGCCAGCAGGGGGTCCGAGACGTACTATAATTCACCCCTCCACTTT
>TRBV7-9|TRBJ2-7|TRBD1|many
CASSHTGDLYEQYF
TGTGCCAGCAGTCATACAGGGGACCTCTACGAGCAGTACTTC
>TRBV5-1|TRBJ2-5|TRBD2|few
CASSWGLARGRASQETQYF
TGCGCCAGCAGCTGGGGACTAGCGAGGGGCCGAGCCTCCCAAGAGACCCAGTACTTC